One sample yielded the 31 T cell receptor beta chains listed below, sequenced in a study of T cell changes during pregnancy in multiple sclerosis. The data were produced by immunoSEQ multiplex PCR, yet TCRdb's version contains in-frame clones alone and is incomplete. Here the sample spans about 68,000 clones, around nine tenths being singletons. Here the sequenced sample was peripheral blood, taken in the third trimester of pregnancy. These receptors came from a female donor with multiple sclerosis, enrolled in a pregnancy study.

This chain links TRBV19 with TRBJ1-2; TRBD1 aligns across 7 bases. The germline V gene has CDR1 LNHDA and CDR2 SQIVND (reference sequence). V lost 2 bases, J lost 2 bases, and 8 bases stayed unmatched. There are 16 residues in the CDR3. Here the CDR3 DNA reads TGTGCCAGTAGTATACTGACAGGGAACAGGAACTATGGCTACACCTTC. It is translated as CASSILTGNRNYGYTF.

The CDR3: CASALAGGAYQETQYF. The CDR3 coding sequence is TGTGCCAGCGCACTAGCGGGGGGAGCGTACCAAGAGACCCAGTACTTC. The genes are TRBV25-1 and TRBJ2-5; 12 bases map to TRBD2. V lost 8 bases and J lost 0; bases outside the gene matches: 7. Germline assignment: CDR1 MGHDK and CDR2 SYGVNS. The CDR3 consists of 16 residues.

The chain uses TRBV5-3 and TRBJ1-6; a weak D match, TRBD1 (5 bases). TRBV5-3 falls under the ORF class, with uncertain function. Trimming removed 3 bases at V and 3 bases at J, with 25 bases between. This CDR3 is built from 20 residues. CDR3 DNA sequence: TGTGCCAGAAGCTCCCAACGCCCCGAATGTGGGGCTTTCTATAATTCACCCCTCCACTTT. The encoded protein is CARSSQRPECGAFYNSPLHF.

The chain links TRBV5-1 to TRBJ2-2; maybe TRBD1 (6 bases). V lost 4 bases and J 1 base, leaving 23 bases between the germline ends. The length of the CDR3 is 19 residues. Germline values: CDR1 SGHRS, CDR2 YFSETQ. The CDR3 spells CASSIWVPRTVKNTGELFF. CDR3 DNA sequence: TGCGCCAGCAGCATTTGGGTACCCCGGACAGTTAAGAACACCGGGGAGCTGTTTTTT.

The CDR3 protein is CASSIGQGGFYEQYF. The CDR3 DNA reads as TGTGCCAGCAGTATCGGACAGGGGGGATTCTACGAGCAGTACTTC. This chain uses TRBV27 with TRBJ2-7, with 10 bases matching TRBD1. Trimming removed 5 bases from V and 3 bases from J; junction bases left unmatched: 7. Germline CDR1 and CDR2: MNHEY and SMNVEV (reference sequence). This CDR3 comprises 15 residues.

The genes are TRBV2 and TRBJ1-2; 9 bases align to TRBD1. CDR3 size: 13 residues. Germline CDR1 SNHLY, CDR2 FYNNEI. Trimming cost V 10 bases and J 3 bases; bases outside gene matches: 6. This CDR3 is CATARQGDYGYTF. The CDR3 DNA sequence: TGTGCCACCGCTAGACAGGGGGACTATGGCTACACCTTC.

J is TRBJ2-3 and V is TRBV7-9, with 10 bases fitting TRBD1. V was pared by 5 bases and J by 4 bases, with 9 bases of the junction left unmatched. The CDR3 is made up of 16 amino acids. Germline V gene lookup returns CDR1 SEHNR and CDR2 FQNEAQ (reference sequence). CDR3 nucleotide sequence: TGTGCCAGCAGCCCACCCCTCGGACAGGGGGCAGATACGCAGTATTTT. Protein: CASSPPLGQGADTQYF.

J is TRBJ1-1 and V is TRBV6-6, with 10 bases lining up with TRBD1. V shed 2 bases, J shed 11 bases, and the junction held 5 bases outside the gene matches. Germline CDR1 reads MNHNY; CDR2 reads SVGAGI (reference sequence). This CDR3 region has 13 residues. This CDR3 reads CASSYGQGVKAFF. The CDR3 DNA is TGTGCCAGCAGTTACGGACAGGGGGTCAAGGCTTTCTTT.

This chain uses TRBV30 with TRBJ1-6, with D possibly TRBD1 on 6 matching bases. CDR3 size: 13 residues. The germline gives CDR1 GTSNPN, CDR2 SVGIG (reference sequence). V gave up 6 bases and J gave up 8 bases, with 14 bases separating them. The CDR3 loop is CACEDRPYSPLHF. Here the CDR3 DNA reads TGTGCCTGCGAAGACAGGCCGTATTCACCCCTCCACTTT.

The J gene is TRBJ2-5, the V gene TRBV7-6, with 8 positions matching TRBD2. Trimming took 5 bases from V and 2 from J; bases not matched to a gene: 10. Germline V gene data show CDR1 as SGHVS and CDR2 as FNYEAQ. This CDR3 spans 16 amino acids. The CDR3, as DNA: TGTGCCAGCAGCCCGGTGGCGCGGGAGGCGCAAGAGACCCAGTACTTC. It codes for CASSPVAREAQETQYF.

The V call is TRBV5-1, the J call TRBJ2-7; 7 bases are shared with TRBD2. Trimming at V came to 4 bases and at J to 3 bases, leaving 13 bases not matched to a gene. The CDR3 is 16 residues long. The V gene's germline CDR1 is SGHRS and CDR2 YFSETQ. Here the CDR3 reads CASSLSGAGVGYEQYF. CDR3 nucleotides: TGCGCCAGCAGCCTGAGTGGGGCGGGAGTAGGCTACGAGCAGTACTTC.

Here the CDR3 reads CASGQPGTSRTQETQYF. The CDR3 nucleotides are TGCGCCAGCGGACAGCCCGGGACTAGCAGAACCCAAGAGACCCAGTACTTC. The V gene is TRBV5-1, the J gene TRBJ2-5; 9 bases align to TRBD2. CDR3 length: 17 residues. Germline CDR1 SGHRS, CDR2 YFSETQ. With V trimmed by 7 bases and J by 1 base, 14 bases remained unmatched.

The J gene is TRBJ2-1, the V gene TRBV7-9, with TRBD1 matching over 8 bases. The CDR3 is made up of 15 amino acids. The germline V gene encodes CDR1 SEHNR and CDR2 FQNEAQ (reference sequence). The trim removed 8 bases at V and 7 bases at J, leaving 13 bases unmatched. The CDR3 region is CASAPGGAVINEQFF. As DNA, the CDR3 is TGTGCCAGCGCACCAGGGGGCGCGGTAATAAATGAGCAGTTCTTC.

V gene TRBV27 combines with J gene TRBJ2-3, with 10 bases identical to TRBD2. The CDR3 has 15 amino acids. V gave up 6 bases and J gave up 5 bases; unmatched junction bases: 8. Germline V lookup: CDR1 MNHEY, CDR2 SMNVEV (reference sequence). The CDR3 nucleotides read TGTGCCAGCAGGGGTAGCGGGAGGAGTGTAGATACGCAGTATTTT. As protein: CASRGSGRSVDTQYF.

This chain joins TRBV10-3 and TRBJ1-1; D gene unclear. Germline-derived CDR1 and CDR2 are ENHRY and SYGVKD. The CDR3 extends over 16 amino acids. V lost 0 bases and J 0 bases, leaving 11 bases between the germline ends. CDR3: CAISESADAVNTEAFF. For the CDR3, the DNA is TGTGCCATCAGTGAGTCGGCAGACGCGGTGAACACTGAAGCTTTCTTT.

The rearrangement links TRBV19 to TRBJ2-3; 9 positions agree with TRBD2. The germline V gene has CDR1 LNHDA and CDR2 SQIVND (reference sequence). After removal of 0 bases from V and 2 bases from J, the junction contained 6 bases not matched to a gene. The CDR3 runs to 17 residues. The CDR3 nucleotides read TGTGCCAGTAGTATAGATCGCCTAGCGGGGAACACAGATACGCAGTATTTT. Protein product: CASSIDRLAGNTDTQYF. The whole variable domain, remainder taken from reference TRBV19 and TRBJ2-3, is DGGITQSPKYLFRKEGQNVTLSCEQNLNHDAMYWYRQDPGQGLRLIYYSQIVNDFQKGDIAEGYSVSREKKESFPLTVTSAQKNPTAFYLCASSIDRLAGNTDTQYFGPGTRLTVL.

The CDR3 region has the DNA TGTGCCAGCAGTTTAGGCTTCGATATGGGGCCTTTCTTT. Protein product: CASSLGFDMGPFF. The chain joins TRBV27 to TRBJ1-1; D might be TRBD1 (5 bases). The CDR3 totals 13 residues. Germline CDR1 is MNHEY and CDR2 is SMNVEV (reference sequence). V was pared by 2 bases and J by 12 bases, with 16 bases between.

The chain couples TRBV12-5 to TRBJ2-1, with D perhaps matching TRBD2 (5 bases). The germline CDR1 and CDR2 sequences are LGHNT and FRNRAP. Trimming removed 3 bases from V and 0 bases from J, with 6 bases in between. This CDR3 has 14 residues. This chain's CDR3 is CASGLAVSYNEQFF. As DNA, the CDR3 is TGTGCTAGTGGTTTAGCGGTCTCCTACAATGAGCAGTTCTTC.

Only a few counts were recorded for this clone. In DNA, the CDR3 is TGTGCCAGCAGTCCAAATAGTAACTATGGCTACACCTTC. Its translation is CASSPNSNYGYTF. V and J are TRBV7-9 and TRBJ1-2; D ambiguous. The CDR3 is 13 residues long. Deletions cut 6 bases from V and 1 base from J, with 9 bases between. In germline, CDR1 is SEHNR, CDR2 FQNEAQ (reference sequence).

The chain combines TRBV5-6 with TRBJ1-3; possible D gene TRBD1, 5 bases. This CDR3 contains 14 residues. The ends were cut back, 4 bases at V and 2 bases at J, with 10 bases in the middle. CDR1 and CDR2 (germline): SGHDT, YYEEEE. CDR3 nucleotide sequence: TGTGCCAGCAGCGTCGGGGGAACTGGAAACACCATATATTTT. It specifies CASSVGGTGNTIYF.

The chain carries TRBV30 and TRBJ2-5, with TRBD2 identical over 8 bases. With 2 bases clipped from V and 1 base from J, the junction kept 0 bases outside the gene matches. The CDR3 runs 13 residues. CDR1 and CDR2 (germline): GTSNPN, SVGIG (reference sequence). The chain's CDR3 is CAWSRGGQETQYF. CDR3 bases: TGTGCCTGGAGTCGGGGGGGCCAAGAGACCCAGTACTTC.

The V call is TRBV19, the J call TRBJ2-7; tentatively, D is TRBD2 (5 bases). Trimming took off 1 base at V and 5 bases at J, with 9 bases between the two ends. From germline, CDR1 is LNHDA and CDR2 SQIVND (reference sequence). This CDR3 region has 13 residues. The CDR3 DNA follows: TGTGCCAGTAGTATAGTTAGGGAGCACGAGCAGTACTTC. Translation gives CASSIVREHEQYF.

V and J are TRBV5-1 and TRBJ2-7, with 7 bases matching TRBD1. The germline gives CDR1 SGHRS, CDR2 YFSETQ. V was pared by 2 bases and J by 3 bases, with 5 bases of the junction left unmatched. The CDR3 consists of 14 residues. CDR3 sequence: CASSFDRADYEQYF. Written as DNA, the CDR3 is TGCGCCAGCAGCTTCGACAGGGCTGACTACGAGCAGTACTTC.

The table lists this clone with a count of one. The V gene is TRBV10-3, the J gene TRBJ1-4, with 8 bases fitting TRBD1. The CDR3 covers 13 residues. The germline CDR1 and CDR2 sequences are ENHRY and SYGVKD. Trimming took 8 bases from V and 5 from J; bases not matched to a gene: 4. This CDR3 reads CAIGGDRNEKLFF. The CDR3 bases are TGTGCCATCGGAGGGGACAGGAATGAAAAACTGTTTTTT.

The chain employs TRBV14 and TRBJ1-2; TRBD1 aligns across 9 bases. CDR1 is SGHDN, CDR2 FVKESK, per germline. This CDR3 contains 15 residues. Losses at the gene ends were 2 bases for V and 2 bases for J; bases not matched to a gene: 3. CDR3 nucleotide sequence: TGTGCCAGCAGCCAAAAACAGGGGGCCAACTATGGCTACACCTTC. It specifies CASSQKQGANYGYTF. Full variable domain (remainder filled in from reference TRBV14 and TRBJ1-2): EAGVTQFPSHSVIEKGQTVTLRCDPISGHDNLYWYRRVMGKEIKFLLHFVKESKQDESGMPNNRFLAERTGGTYSTLKVQPAELEDSGVYFCASSQKQGANYGYTFGSGTRLTVV.

The V call is TRBV6-1, the J call TRBJ2-7; 7 bases line up with TRBD1. The CDR3 is 12 amino acids. The germline gives CDR1 MNHNS, CDR2 SASEGT. The trim removed 9 bases at V and 6 bases at J, leaving 8 bases unmatched. This CDR3 is CASTRDSTEQYF. In nucleotides, the CDR3 is TGTGCCAGTACCCGGGACAGTACCGAGCAGTACTTC.

This chain links TRBV4-1 with TRBJ1-5, with D perhaps matching TRBD1 (5 bases). The V end was cut by 0 bases, the J end by 2 bases, with 11 bases between. Germline CDR1 is MGHRA and CDR2 is YSYEKL. There are 16 residues in the CDR3. The CDR3 reads CASSQDGGIGNQPQHF. DNA of the CDR3: TGCGCCAGCAGCCAAGACGGGGGGATCGGCAATCAGCCCCAGCATTTT.

CDR3 nucleotide sequence: TGTGCCAGCAGCCCATCGACAGGGGGTAATGAGCAGTTCTTC. It yields the protein CASSPSTGGNEQFF. V gene TRBV7-7 combines with J gene TRBJ2-1; TRBD1 matches at 9 bases. Unmatched junction bases numbered 6, after V lost 5 bases and J lost 7 bases. Germline V CDR1 and CDR2: SSHAT, FNYEAQ (reference sequence). The CDR3 length is 14 residues.

The V gene is TRBV25-1, the J gene TRBJ1-5, with TRBD1 as a possible D gene (6 bases). This CDR3 spans 16 amino acids. CDR1 is MGHDK, CDR2 SYGVNS, per germline. Trimming cost V 1 base and J 1 base, with 11 bases left between them. The CDR3 DNA is TGTGCCAGCAGTGAATCGGGGGGCCGAAGCAATCAGCCCCAGCATTTT. Its protein is CASSESGGRSNQPQHF.

This chain links TRBV4-3 with TRBJ2-5; D is perhaps TRBD1 (6 bases). Germline assignment: CDR1 LGHNA and CDR2 YSLEER. V lost 4 bases and J 5 bases, leaving 11 bases between the germline ends. There are 13 residues in the CDR3. CDR3 sequence: CASSLQGGETQYF. The CDR3 coding sequence is TGCGCCAGCAGCCTACAGGGCGGGGAGACCCAGTACTTC.

The chain employs TRBV2 and TRBJ1-2; unclear D gene. The CDR3 contains 14 residues. The V end was cut by 4 bases, the J end by 2 bases, with 11 bases between. CDR1 is SNHLY and CDR2 is FYNNEI in the germline V gene. Here the CDR3 reads CASSADGRNYGYTF. Here the CDR3 DNA reads TGTGCCAGCAGTGCGGATGGGCGAAACTATGGCTACACCTTC.